This T cell receptor (beta chain) was sequenced for a study of blood T cell repertoires in COVID-19. On the study more broadly: Both acute and convalescent COVID-19 samples were obtained from the United States, Italy and Spain. T cells, B-cell-depleted T cells, or PBMCs supplied cDNA or gDNA.

In the authors' workflow: Amplifying reference gene primers gave estimates of nucleated cell counts. Sequencing was performed with immunoSEQ multiplex PCR; in TCRdb, only in-frame clones are kept and a portion is missing. The V and J calls and clone size were taken over from that table, and D and trimming were inferred from the DNA. The sample has about 260,000 clones, about 91% seen once. Germline values: CDR1 LGHNA, CDR2 YNFKEQ. V shed 0 bases and J shed 6 bases, with 7 bases lying between them. The CDR3 loop spans 13 amino acids. The sequenced sample consisted of peripheral blood. The source is a person aged 18-35 years with COVID-19, enrolled during active disease. This chain joins TRBV4-2 and TRBJ2-3; D gene uncertain. CDR3 region: CASSQDIVDTQYF. Written as DNA, the CDR3 is TGTGCCAGCAGCCAAGATATCGTGGATACGCAGTATTTT.